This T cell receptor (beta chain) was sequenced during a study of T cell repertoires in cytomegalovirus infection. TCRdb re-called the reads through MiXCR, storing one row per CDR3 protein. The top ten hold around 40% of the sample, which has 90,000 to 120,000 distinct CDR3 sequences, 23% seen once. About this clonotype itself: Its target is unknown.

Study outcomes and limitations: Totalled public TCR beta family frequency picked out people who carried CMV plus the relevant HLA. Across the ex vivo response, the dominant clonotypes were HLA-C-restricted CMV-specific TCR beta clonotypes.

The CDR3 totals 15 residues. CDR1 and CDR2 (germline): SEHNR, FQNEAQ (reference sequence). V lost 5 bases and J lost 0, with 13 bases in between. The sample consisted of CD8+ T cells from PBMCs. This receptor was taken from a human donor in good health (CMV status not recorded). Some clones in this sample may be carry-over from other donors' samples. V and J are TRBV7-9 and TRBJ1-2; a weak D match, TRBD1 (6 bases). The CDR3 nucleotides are TGTGCCAGCAGCCCAACGGGGACACCTAACTATGGCTACACCTTC. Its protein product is CASSPTGTPNYGYTF.